This TCR beta chain emerged from a study of blood T cells in healthy people across ages. Study results and caveats: Long-lived donors had more naive CD4+ cells and higher diversity than aged donors.

Regarding this clonotype: The antigen is unknown.

This CDR3 spans 13 amino acids. Trimming shortened V by 4 bases and J by 2 bases, and 9 bases separated the two germline ends. The germline CDR1 and CDR2 sequences are DFQATT and SNEGSKA (reference sequence). Using a J-beta primer mix together with a sample-barcoded 5' primer, a second PCR was run for roughly 7 to 12 cycles. TCRdb reanalysed the 5' RACE reads using MiXCR and keeps one entry per CDR3 protein. The data contain about 2 million distinct CDR3 sequences, roughly 52% of them singletons. This chain joins TRBV20-1 and TRBJ1-5, with D hard to call. The sequencing input was blood. The sequence was collected from a woman in her thirties or forties in good health. The CDR3 is CSAMEEGNQPQHF. Written as DNA, the CDR3 is TGCAGTGCTATGGAGGAGGGCAATCAGCCCCAGCATTTT.